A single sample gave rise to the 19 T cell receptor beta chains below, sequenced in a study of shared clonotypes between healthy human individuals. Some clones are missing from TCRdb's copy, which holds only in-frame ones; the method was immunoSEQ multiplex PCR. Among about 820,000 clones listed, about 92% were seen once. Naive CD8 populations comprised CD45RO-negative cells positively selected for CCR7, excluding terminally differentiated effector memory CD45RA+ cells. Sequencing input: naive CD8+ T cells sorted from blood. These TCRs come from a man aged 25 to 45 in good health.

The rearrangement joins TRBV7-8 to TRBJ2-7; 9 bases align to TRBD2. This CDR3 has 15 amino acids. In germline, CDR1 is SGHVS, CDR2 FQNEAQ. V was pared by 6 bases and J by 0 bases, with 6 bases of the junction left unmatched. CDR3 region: CASRTGTSSSYEQYF. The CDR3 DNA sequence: TGTGCCAGCAGGACCGGGACTAGCTCCTCCTACGAGCAGTACTTC.

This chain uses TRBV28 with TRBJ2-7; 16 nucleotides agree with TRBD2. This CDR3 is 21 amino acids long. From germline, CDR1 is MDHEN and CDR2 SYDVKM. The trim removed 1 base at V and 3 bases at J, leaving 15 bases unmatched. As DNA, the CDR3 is TGTGCCAGCAGTTTATCTGGCCAGACCGGGACTAGCGGGAGGGGGGACTACGAGCAGTACTTC. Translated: CASSLSGQTGTSGRGDYEQYF.

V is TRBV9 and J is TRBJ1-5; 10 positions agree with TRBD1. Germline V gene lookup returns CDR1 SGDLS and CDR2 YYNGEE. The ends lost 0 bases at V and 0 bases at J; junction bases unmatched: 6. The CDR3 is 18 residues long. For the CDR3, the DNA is TGTGCCAGCAGCGTAGGGACGGGACAGGGGCATAGCAATCAGCCCCAGCATTTT. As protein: CASSVGTGQGHSNQPQHF.

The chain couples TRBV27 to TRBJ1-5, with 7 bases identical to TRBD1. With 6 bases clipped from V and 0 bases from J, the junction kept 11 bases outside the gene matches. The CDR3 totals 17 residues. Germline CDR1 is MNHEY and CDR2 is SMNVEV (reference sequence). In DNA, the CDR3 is TGTGCCAGCAGACCCGCAGGGGGAGGATATAGCAATCAGCCCCAGCATTTT. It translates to CASRPAGGGYSNQPQHF.

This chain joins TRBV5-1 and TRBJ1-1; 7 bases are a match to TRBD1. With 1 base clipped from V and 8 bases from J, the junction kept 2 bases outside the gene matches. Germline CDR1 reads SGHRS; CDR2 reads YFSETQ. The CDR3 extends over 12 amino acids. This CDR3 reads CASSLPDREAFF. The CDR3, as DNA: TGCGCCAGCAGCTTGCCGGACAGGGAAGCTTTCTTT. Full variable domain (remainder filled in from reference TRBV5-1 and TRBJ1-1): KAGVTQTPRYLIKTRGQQVTLSCSPISGHRSVSWYQQTPGQGLQFLFEYFSETQRNKGNFPGRFSGRQFSNSRSEMNVSTLELGDSALYLCASSLPDREAFFGQGTRLTVV.

The CDR3 loop is CASSLWGGGGDTQYF. The CDR3 region has the DNA TGTGCCAGCAGCTTATGGGGGGGCGGAGGAGATACGCAGTATTTT. V and J are TRBV7-8 and TRBJ2-3, with D perhaps matching TRBD2 (7 bases). There are 15 residues in the CDR3. V lost 2 bases, J lost 5 bases, and 14 bases lay in between. The germline CDR1 and CDR2 sequences are SGHVS and FQNEAQ.

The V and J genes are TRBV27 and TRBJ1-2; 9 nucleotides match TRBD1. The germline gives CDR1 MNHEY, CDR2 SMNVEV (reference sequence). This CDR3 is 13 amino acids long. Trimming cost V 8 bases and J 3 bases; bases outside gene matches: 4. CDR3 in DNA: TGTGCCAGCGGGACAGGGAGTCACTATGGCTACACCTTC. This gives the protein CASGTGSHYGYTF.

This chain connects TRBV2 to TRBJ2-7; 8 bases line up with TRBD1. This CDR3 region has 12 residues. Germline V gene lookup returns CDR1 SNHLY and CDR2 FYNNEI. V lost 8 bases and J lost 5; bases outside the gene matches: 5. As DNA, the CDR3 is TGTGCCAGCGAGGCAGGGGGCAACGAGCAGTACTTC. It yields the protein CASEAGGNEQYF. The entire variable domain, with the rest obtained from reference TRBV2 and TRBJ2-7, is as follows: EPEVTQTPSHQVTQMGQEVILRCVPISNHLYFYWYRQILGQKVEFLVSFYNNEISEKSEIFDDQFSVERPDGSNFTLKIRSTKLEDSAMYFCASEAGGNEQYFGPGTRLTVT.

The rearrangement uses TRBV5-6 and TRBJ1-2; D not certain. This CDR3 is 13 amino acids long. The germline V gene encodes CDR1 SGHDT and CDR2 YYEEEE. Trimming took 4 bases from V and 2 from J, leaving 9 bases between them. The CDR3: CASSPGQNYGYTF. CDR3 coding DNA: TGTGCCAGCAGCCCCGGGCAGAACTATGGCTACACCTTC.

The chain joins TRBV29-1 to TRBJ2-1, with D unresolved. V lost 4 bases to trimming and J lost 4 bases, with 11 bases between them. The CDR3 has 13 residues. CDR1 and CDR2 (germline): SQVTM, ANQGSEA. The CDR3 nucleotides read TGCAGCGTTGTTATATATCAGTACAATGAGCAGTTCTTC. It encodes CSVVIYQYNEQFF.

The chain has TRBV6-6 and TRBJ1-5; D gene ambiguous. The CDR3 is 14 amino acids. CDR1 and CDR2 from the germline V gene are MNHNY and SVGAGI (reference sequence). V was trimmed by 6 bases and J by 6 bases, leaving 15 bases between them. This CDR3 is CASSTPFTGQPQHF. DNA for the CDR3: TGTGCCAGCAGCACCCCGTTCACTGGTCAGCCCCAGCATTTT.

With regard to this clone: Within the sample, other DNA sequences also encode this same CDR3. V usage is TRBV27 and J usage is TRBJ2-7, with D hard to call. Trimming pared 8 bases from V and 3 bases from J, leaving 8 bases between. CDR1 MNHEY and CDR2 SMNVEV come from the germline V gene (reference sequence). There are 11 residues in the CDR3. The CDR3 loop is CASRFGYEQYF. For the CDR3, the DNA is TGTGCCAGCCGATTCGGCTACGAGCAGTACTTC.

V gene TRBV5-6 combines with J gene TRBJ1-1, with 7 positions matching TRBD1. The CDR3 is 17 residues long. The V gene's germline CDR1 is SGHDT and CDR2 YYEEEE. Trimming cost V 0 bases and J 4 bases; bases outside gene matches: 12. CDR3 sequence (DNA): TGTGCCAGCAGCTTGGCCGCGACAGGGAGAGAGGGCACTGAAGCTTTCTTT. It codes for CASSLAATGREGTEAFF.

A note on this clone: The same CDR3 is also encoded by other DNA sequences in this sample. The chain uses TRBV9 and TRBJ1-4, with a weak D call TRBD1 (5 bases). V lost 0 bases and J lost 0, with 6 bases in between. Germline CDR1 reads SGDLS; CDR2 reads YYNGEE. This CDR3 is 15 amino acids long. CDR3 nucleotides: TGTGCCAGCAGCGTAGGGGGCGCAACTAATGAAAAACTGTTTTTT. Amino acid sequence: CASSVGGATNEKLFF.

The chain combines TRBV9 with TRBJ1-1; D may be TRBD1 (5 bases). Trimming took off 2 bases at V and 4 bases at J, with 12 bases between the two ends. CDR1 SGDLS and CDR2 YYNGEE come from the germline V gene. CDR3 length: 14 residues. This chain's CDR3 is CASSVVRVGTEAFF. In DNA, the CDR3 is TGTGCCAGCAGCGTGGTCAGGGTGGGCACTGAAGCTTTCTTT.

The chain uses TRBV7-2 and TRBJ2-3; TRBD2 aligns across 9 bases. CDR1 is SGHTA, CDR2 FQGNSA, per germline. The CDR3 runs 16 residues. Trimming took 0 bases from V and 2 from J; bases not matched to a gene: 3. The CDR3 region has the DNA TGTGCCAGCAGCTTAGCGCTGGGACTAGCCACAGATACGCAGTATTTT. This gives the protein CASSLALGLATDTQYF.

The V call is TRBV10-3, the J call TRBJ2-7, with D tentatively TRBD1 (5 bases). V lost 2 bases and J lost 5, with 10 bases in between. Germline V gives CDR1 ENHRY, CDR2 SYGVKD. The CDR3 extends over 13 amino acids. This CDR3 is CAISEEGVDEQYF. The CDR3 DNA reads TGTGCCATCAGTGAGGAAGGGGTTGACGAGCAGTACTTC.

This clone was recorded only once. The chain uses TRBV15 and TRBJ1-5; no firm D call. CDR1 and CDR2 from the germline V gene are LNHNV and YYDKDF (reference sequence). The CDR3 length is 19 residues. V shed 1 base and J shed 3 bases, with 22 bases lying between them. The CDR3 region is CATSRVPRHVEGDNQPQHF. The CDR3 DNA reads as TGTGCCACCAGCAGAGTACCCCGACACGTCGAGGGTGACAATCAGCCCCAGCATTTT. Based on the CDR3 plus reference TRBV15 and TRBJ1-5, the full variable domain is DAMVIQNPRYQVTQFGKPVTLSCSQTLNHNVMYWYQQKSSQAPKLLFHYYDKDFNNEADTPDNFQSRRPNTSFCFLDIRSPGLGDTAMYLCATSRVPRHVEGDNQPQHFGDGTRLSIL.

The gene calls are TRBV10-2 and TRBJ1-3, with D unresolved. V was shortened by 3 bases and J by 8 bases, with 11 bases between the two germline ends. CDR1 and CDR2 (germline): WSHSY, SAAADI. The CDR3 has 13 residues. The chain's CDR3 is CASSDDPGDTIYF. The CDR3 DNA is TGCGCCAGCAGTGATGATCCCGGGGACACCATATATTTT.